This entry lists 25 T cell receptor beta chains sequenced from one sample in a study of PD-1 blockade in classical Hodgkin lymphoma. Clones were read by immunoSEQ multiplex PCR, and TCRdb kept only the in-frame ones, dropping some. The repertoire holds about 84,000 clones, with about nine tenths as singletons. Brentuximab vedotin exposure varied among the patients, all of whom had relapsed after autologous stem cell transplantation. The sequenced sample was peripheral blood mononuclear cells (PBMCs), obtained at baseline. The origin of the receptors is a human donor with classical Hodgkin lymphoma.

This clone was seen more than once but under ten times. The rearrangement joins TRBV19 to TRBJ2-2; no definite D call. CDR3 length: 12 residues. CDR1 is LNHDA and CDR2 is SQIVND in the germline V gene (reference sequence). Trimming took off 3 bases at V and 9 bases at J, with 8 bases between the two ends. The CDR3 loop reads CASSMRSRELFF. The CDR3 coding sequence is TGTGCCAGTAGTATGAGGAGCCGGGAGCTGTTTTTT. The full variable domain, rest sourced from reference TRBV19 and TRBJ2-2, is DGGITQSPKYLFRKEGQNVTLSCEQNLNHDAMYWYRQDPGQGLRLIYYSQIVNDFQKGDIAEGYSVSREKKESFPLTVTSAQKNPTAFYLCASSMRSRELFFGEGSRLTVL.

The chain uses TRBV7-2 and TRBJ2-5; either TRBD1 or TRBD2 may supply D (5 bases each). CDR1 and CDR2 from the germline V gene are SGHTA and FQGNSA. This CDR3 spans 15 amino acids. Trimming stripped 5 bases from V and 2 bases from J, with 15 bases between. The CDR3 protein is CASSPGQAEQETQYF. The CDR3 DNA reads TGTGCCAGCAGCCCGGGGCAAGCGGAGCAAGAGACCCAGTACTTC.

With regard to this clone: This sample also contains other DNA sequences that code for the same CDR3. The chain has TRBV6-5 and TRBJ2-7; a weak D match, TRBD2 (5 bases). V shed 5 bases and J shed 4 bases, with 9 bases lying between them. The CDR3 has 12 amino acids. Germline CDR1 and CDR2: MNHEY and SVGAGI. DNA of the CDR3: TGTGCCAGCAGTACCCGGGGATACGAGCAGTACTTC. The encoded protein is CASSTRGYEQYF.

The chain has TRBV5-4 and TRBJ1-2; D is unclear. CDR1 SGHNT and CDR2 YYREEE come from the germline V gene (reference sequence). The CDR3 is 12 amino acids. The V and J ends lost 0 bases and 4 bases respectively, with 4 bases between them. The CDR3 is CASSLETYGYTF. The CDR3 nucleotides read TGTGCCAGCAGCTTGGAGACCTATGGCTACACCTTC. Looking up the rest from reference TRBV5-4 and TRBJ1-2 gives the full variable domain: ETGVTQSPTHLIKTRGQQVTLRCSSQSGHNTVSWYQQALGQGPQFIFQYYREEENGRGNFPPRFSGLQFPNYSSELNVNALELDDSALYLCASSLETYGYTFGSGTRLTVV.

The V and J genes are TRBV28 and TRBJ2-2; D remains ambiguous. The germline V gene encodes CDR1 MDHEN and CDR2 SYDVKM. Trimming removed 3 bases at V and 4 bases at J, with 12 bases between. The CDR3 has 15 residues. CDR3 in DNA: TGTGCCAGCAGTTTGTCCCCAGGACCCACCGGGGAGCTGTTTTTT. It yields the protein CASSLSPGPTGELFF.

The CDR3 loop is CASSVTGGLREKLFF. CDR3 DNA: TGTGCCAGCAGTGTAACAGGGGGTCTTCGTGAAAAACTGTTTTTT. The rearrangement uses TRBV27 and TRBJ1-4; TRBD1 matches 8 bases. Germline V lookup: CDR1 MNHEY, CDR2 SMNVEV (reference sequence). J lost 7 bases, V lost 5 bases, and 9 bases had no gene match. This CDR3 spans 15 amino acids.

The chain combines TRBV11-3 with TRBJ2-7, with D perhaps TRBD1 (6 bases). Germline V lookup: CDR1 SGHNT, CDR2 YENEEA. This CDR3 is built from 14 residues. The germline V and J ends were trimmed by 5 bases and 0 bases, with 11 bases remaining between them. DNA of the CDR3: TGTGCCAGCAGCCCCGGACAGCCCTCCTACGAGCAGTACTTC. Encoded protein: CASSPGQPSYEQYF.

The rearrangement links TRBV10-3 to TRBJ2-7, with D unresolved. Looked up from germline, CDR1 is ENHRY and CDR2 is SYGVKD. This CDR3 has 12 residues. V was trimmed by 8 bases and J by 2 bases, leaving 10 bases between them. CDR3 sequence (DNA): TGTGCCATCGGGGTTTTAGCCTACGAGCAGTACTTC. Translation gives CAIGVLAYEQYF.

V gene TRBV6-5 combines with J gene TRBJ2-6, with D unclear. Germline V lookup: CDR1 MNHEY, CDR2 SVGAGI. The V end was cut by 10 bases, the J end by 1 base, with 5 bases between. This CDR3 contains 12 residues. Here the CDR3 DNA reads TGTGCCACCAAATCTGGGGCCAACGTCCTGACTTTC. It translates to CATKSGANVLTF.

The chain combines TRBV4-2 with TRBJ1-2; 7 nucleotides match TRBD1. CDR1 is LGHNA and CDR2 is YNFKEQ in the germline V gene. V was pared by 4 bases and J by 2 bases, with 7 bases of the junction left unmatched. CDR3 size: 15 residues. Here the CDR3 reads CASSPEQGNNYGYTF. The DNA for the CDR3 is TGTGCCAGCAGCCCCGAACAGGGGAACAACTATGGCTACACCTTC.

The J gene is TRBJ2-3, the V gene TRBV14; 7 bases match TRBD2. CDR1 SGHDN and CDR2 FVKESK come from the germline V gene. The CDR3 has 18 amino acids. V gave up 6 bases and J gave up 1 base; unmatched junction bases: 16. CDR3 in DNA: TGTGCCAGCAGACCCAGCGGGGTTGCTCGTCGAGGCACAGATACGCAGTATTTT. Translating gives CASRPSGVARRGTDTQYF.

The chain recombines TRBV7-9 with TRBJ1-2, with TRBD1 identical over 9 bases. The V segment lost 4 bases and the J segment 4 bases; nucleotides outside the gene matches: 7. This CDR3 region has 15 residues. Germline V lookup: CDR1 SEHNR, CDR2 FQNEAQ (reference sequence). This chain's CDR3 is CASSSHRGHGYGYTF. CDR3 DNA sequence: TGTGCCAGCAGCTCCCACAGGGGGCACGGCTATGGCTACACCTTC.

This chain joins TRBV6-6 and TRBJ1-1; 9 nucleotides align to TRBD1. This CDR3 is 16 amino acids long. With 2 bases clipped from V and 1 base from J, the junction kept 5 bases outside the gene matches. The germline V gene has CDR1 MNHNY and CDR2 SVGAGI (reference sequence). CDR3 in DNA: TGTGCCAGCAGTTACACAGGGGGCCCGCAGAACACTGAAGCTTTCTTT. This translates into CASSYTGGPQNTEAFF.

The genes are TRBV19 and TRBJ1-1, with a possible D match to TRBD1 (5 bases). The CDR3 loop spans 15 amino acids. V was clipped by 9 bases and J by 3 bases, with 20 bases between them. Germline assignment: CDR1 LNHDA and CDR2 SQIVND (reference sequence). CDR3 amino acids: CASRNSQGADTEAFF. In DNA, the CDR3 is TGTGCCAGCCGAAATTCCCAGGGAGCGGACACTGAAGCTTTCTTT. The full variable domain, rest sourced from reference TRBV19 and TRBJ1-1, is DGGITQSPKYLFRKEGQNVTLSCEQNLNHDAMYWYRQDPGQGLRLIYYSQIVNDFQKGDIAEGYSVSREKKESFPLTVTSAQKNPTAFYLCASRNSQGADTEAFFGQGTRLTVV.

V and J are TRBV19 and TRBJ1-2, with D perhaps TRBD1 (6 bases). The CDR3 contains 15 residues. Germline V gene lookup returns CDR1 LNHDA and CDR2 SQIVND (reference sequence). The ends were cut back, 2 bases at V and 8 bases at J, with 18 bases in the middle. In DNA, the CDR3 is TGTGCCAGTAGTATATCGACAGGACAAGTGGGAGGCTACACCTTC. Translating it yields CASSISTGQVGGYTF.

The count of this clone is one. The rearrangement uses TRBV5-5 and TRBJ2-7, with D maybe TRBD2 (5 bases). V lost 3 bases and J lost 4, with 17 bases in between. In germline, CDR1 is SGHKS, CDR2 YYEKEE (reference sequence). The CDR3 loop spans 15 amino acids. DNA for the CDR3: TGTGCCAGCAGCTGGACTCAAGCGGAGCTTTACGAGCAGTACTTC. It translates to CASSWTQAELYEQYF. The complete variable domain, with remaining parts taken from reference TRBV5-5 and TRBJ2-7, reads DAGVTQSPTHLIKTRGQQVTLRCSPISGHKSVSWYQQVLGQGPQFIFQYYEKEERGRGNFPDRFSARQFPNYSSELNVNALLLGDSALYLCASSWTQAELYEQYFGPGTRLTVT.

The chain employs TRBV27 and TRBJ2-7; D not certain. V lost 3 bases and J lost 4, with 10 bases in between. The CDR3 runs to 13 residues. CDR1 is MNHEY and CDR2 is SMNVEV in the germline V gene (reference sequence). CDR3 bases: TGTGCCAGCAGTTTTGATCCGGGTTACGAGCAGTACTTC. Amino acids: CASSFDPGYEQYF.

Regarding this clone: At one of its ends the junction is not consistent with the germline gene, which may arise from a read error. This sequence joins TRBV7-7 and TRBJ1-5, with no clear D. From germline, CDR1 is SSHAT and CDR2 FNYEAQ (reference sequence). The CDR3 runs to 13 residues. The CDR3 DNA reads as TGTGCTAGCAGCTTAGCGCAAGGTGAGCCCCAGCATTTT. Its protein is CASSLAQGEPQHF.

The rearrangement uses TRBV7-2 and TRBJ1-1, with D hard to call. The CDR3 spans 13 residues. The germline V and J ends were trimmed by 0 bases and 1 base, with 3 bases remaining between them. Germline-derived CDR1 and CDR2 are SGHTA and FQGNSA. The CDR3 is CASSLAANTEAFF. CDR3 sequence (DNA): TGTGCCAGCAGCTTAGCAGCGAACACTGAAGCTTTCTTT. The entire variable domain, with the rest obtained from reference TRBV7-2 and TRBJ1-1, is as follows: GAGVSQSPSNKVTEKGKDVELRCDPISGHTALYWYRQSLGQGLEFLIYFQGNSAPDKSGLPSDRFSAERTGGSVSTLTIQRTQQEDSAVYLCASSLAANTEAFFGQGTRLTVV.

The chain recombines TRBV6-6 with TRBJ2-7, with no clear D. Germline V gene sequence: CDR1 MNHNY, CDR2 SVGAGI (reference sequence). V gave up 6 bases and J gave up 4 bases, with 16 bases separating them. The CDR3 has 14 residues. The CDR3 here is CASSSPGSGYEQYF. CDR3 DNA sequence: TGTGCCAGCAGCTCGCCCGGATCAGGATACGAGCAGTACTTC.

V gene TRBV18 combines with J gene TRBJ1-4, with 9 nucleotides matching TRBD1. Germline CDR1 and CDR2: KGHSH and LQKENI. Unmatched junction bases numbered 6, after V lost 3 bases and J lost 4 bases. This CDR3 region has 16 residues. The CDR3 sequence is CASSPTGGFGNEKLFF. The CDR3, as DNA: TGTGCCAGCTCACCGACAGGGGGGTTCGGTAATGAAAAACTGTTTTTT.

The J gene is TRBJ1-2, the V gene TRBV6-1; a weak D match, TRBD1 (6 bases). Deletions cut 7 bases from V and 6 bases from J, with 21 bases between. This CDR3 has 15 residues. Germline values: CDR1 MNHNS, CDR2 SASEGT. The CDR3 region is CASIREDSGVDGYTF. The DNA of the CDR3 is TGTGCCAGCATCCGAGAGGACAGCGGAGTGGATGGCTACACCTTC.

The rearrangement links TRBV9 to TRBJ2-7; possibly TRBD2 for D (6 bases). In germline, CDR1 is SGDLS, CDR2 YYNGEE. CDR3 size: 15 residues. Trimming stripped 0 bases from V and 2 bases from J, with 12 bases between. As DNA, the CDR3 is TGTGCCAGCAGCGTAGACGGAGGGCACACCTACGAGCAGTACTTC. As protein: CASSVDGGHTYEQYF.

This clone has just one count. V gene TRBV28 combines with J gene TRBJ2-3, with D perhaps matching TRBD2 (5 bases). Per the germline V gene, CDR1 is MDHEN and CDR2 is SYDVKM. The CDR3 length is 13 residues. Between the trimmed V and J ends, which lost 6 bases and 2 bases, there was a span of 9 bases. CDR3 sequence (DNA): TGTGCCAGCAGAGTACTAGTCACAGATACGCAGTATTTT. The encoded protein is CASRVLVTDTQYF.

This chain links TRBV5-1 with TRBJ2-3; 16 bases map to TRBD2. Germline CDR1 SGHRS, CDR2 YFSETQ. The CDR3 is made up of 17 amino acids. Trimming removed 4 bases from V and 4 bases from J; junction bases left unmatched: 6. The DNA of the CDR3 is TGCGCCAGCAGCCCCGGGACTAGCGGGAGGGCCGCAGATACGCAGTATTTT. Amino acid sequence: CASSPGTSGRAADTQYF.